Below, one T cell receptor beta chain is given with its context. Followed over time, Seattle patients had been enrolled while infection was active. The sample originates from a study of blood T cell repertoires in COVID-19. On the study more broadly: Material from acute and convalescent COVID-19 was sourced from the United States, Italy and Spain.

Measured with immunoSEQ multiplex PCR; TCRdb has only the in-frame clones, and not every one. The sample includes about 280,000 clones, approximately 91% of them seen just once. Per the germline V gene, CDR1 is DFQATT and CDR2 is SNEGSKA (reference sequence). The V gene lost 3 bases and the J gene lost 7 bases, with 16 bases spanning the gap. There are 13 residues in the CDR3. The chain recombines TRBV20-1 with TRBJ2-7, with D possibly matching TRBD2 (5 bases). Sequenced sample: peripheral blood. The sequence was collected from a woman between 25 and 40 years old with COVID-19, enrolled during active disease. CDR3 loop: CSASKVGVGEQYF. The CDR3 DNA sequence: TGCAGTGCTAGTAAGGTGGGAGTGGGAGAGCAGTACTTC.